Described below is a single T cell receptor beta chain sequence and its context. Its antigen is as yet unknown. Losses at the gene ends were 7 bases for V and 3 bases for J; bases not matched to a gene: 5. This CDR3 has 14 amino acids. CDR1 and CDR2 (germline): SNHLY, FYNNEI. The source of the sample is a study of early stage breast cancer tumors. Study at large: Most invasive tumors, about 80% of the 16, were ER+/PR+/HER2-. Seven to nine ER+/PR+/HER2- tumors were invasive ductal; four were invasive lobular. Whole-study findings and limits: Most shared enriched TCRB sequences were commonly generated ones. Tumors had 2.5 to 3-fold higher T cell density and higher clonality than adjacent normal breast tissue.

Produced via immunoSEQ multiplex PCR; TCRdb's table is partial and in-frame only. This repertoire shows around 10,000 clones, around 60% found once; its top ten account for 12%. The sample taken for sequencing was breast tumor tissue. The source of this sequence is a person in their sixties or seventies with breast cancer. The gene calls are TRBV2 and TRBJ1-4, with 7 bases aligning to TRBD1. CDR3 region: CASKTGTPNEKLFF. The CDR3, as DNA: TGTGCCAGCAAGACAGGGACGCCTAATGAAAAACTGTTTTTT.